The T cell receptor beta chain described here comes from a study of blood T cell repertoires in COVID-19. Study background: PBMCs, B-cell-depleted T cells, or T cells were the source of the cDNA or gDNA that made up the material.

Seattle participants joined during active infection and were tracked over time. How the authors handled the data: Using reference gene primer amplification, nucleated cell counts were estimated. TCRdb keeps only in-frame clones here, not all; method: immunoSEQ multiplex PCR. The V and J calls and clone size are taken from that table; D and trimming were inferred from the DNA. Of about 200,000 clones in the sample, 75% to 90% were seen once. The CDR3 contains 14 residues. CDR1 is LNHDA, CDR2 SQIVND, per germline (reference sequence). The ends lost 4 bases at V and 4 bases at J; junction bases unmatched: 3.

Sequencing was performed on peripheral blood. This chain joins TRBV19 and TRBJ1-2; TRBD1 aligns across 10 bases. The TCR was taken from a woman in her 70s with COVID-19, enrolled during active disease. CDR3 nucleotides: TGTGCCAGTAGTACCCGACAGGGGGCCTATGGCTACACCTTC. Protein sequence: CASSTRQGAYGYTF.